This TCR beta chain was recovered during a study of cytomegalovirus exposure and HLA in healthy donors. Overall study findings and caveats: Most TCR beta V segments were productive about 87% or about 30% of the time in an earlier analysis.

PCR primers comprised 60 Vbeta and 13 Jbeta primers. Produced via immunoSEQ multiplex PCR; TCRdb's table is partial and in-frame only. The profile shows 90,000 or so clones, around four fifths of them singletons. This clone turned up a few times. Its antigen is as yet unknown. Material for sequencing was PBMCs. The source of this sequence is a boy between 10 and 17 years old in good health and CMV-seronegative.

The CDR3 spells CASSFGGTGSQPQHF. The DNA for the CDR3 is TGTGCCAGCAGCTTTGGCGGGACAGGTTCGCAGCCCCAGCATTTT. V gene TRBV7-2 combines with J gene TRBJ1-5; the match to TRBD1 covers 8 bases. Germline CDR1 is SGHTA and CDR2 is FQGNSA. J lost 7 bases, V lost 3 bases, and 8 bases had no gene match. CDR3 length: 15 residues.